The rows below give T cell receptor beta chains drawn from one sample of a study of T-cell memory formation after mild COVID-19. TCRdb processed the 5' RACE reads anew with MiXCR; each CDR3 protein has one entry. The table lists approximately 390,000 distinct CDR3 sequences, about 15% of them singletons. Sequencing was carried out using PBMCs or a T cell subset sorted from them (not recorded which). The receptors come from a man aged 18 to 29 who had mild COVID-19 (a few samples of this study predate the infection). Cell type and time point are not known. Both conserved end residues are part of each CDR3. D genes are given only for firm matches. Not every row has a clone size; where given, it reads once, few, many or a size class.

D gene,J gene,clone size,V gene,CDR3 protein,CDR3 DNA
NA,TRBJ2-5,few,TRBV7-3,CASSPGDWQETQYF,TGTGCCAGCAGCCCGGGGGACTGGCAAGAGACCCAGTACTTC
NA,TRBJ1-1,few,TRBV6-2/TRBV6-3,CASSDRTSLEAFF,TGTGCCAGCAGCGACAGGACTAGCCTTGAAGCTTTCTTT
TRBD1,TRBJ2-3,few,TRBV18,CASSGTDDTQYF,TGTGCCAGCTCAGGGACAGACGATACGCAGTATTTT
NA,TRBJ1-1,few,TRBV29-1,CSSDQWDGLNTEAFF,TGCAGCTCGGACCAGTGGGACGGCTTGAACACTGAAGCTTTCTTT
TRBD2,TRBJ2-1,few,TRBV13,CASSPRLAAGGNNEQFF,TGTGCCAGCAGCCCCCGACTTGCAGCGGGGGGGAACAATGAGCAGTTCTTC
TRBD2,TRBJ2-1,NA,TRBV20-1,CSARPSGGGNEQFF,TGCAGTGCTAGGCCTAGCGGGGGTGGGAATGAGCAGTTCTTC
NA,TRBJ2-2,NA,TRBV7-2,CASSGAVTGELFF,TGTGCCAGCAGCGGAGCGGTGACCGGGGAGCTGTTTTTT
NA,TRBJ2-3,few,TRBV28,CASSWQGPDTQYF,TGTGCCAGCAGTTGGCAGGGCCCGGATACGCAGTATTTT
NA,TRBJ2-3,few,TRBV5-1,CASRLAGVGSTDTQYF,TGCGCCAGCAGACTAGCCGGGGTCGGGAGCACAGATACGCAGTATTTT
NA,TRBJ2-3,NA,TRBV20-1,CSAIIGAFTDTQYF,TGCAGTGCTATCATCGGGGCCTTCACAGATACGCAGTATTTT
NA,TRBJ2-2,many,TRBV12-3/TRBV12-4,CASSPYIAGELFF,TGTGCCAGCAGTCCCTATATCGCCGGGGAGCTGTTTTTT
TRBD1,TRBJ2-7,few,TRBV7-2,CASSSRDRLSYEQYF,TGTGCCAGCAGCTCCCGGGACAGGCTTTCCTACGAGCAGTACTTC
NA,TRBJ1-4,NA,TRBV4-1,CASSPRVLGLLTDEKLFF,TGCGCCAGCAGCCCTAGAGTGTTGGGATTATTAACAGATGAAAAACTGTTTTTT
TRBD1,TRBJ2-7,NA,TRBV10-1,CASSRDSSGFRYF,TGCGCCAGCAGTCGGGACAGCTCTGGATTCAGGTACTTC
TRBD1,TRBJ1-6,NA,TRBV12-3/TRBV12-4,CASRGDRQNSPLHF,TGTGCCAGCAGGGGGGACAGGCAAAATTCACCCCTCCACTTT
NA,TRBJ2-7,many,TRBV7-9,CASSGLQGIHEQYF,TGTGCCAGCAGCGGGTTACAGGGAATCCACGAGCAGTACTTC
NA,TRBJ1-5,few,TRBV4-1,CASSQVSGTNQPQHF,TGCGCCAGCAGCCAAGTTTCTGGGACCAATCAGCCCCAGCATTTT
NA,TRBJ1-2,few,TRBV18,CASSPGRESYGYTF,TGTGCCAGCTCACCCGGACGGGAAAGCTATGGCTACACCTTC
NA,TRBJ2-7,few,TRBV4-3,CASSQDLPQGRHYEQYF,TGCGCCAGCAGCCAAGATCTTCCCCAGGGCCGTCACTACGAGCAGTACTTC
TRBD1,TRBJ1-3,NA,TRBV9,CASSAPRDRGGGNTIYF,TGTGCCAGCAGCGCGCCCAGGGACAGGGGAGGTGGAAACACCATATATTTT
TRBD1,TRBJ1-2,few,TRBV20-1,CSAVPGQGSNYGYTF,TGCAGTGCGGTCCCGGGACAGGGATCTAACTATGGCTACACCTTC
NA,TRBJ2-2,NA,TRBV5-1,CASSLGQDRNTGELFF,TGCGCCAGCAGCTTGGGACAGGACAGAAACACCGGGGAGCTGTTTTTT
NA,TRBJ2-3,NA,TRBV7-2,CASSLVRLNTQYF,TGTGCCAGCAGCTTAGTCCGACTAAATACGCAGTATTTT
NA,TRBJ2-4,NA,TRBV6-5,CASSYGRTLAKNIQYF,TGTGCCAGCAGTTACGGTCGAACCTTAGCCAAAAACATTCAGTACTTC
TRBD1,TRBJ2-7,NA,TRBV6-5,CASSYRGTTYEQYF,TGTGCCAGCAGCTACAGGGGAACAACCTACGAGCAGTACTTC
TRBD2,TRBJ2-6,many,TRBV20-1,CSALASSSGANVLTF,TGCAGTGCACTAGCGTCGAGCTCTGGGGCCAACGTCCTGACTTTC
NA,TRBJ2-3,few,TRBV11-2,CASSLDQVSSAQYF,TGTGCCAGCAGCTTAGATCAGGTTTCTTCGGCGCAGTATTTT
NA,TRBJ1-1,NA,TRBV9,CASSAGRQNTEAFF,TGTGCCAGCAGCGCGGGGCGGCAGAACACTGAAGCTTTCTTT
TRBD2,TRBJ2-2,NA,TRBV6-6,CASRRLAGKNTGELFF,TGTGCCAGCAGACGTCTAGCGGGCAAGAACACCGGGGAGCTGTTTTTT
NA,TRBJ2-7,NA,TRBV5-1,CASSDLKGSYEQYF,TGCGCCAGCAGCGATCTAAAGGGATCCTACGAGCAGTACTTC
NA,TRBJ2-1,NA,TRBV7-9,CASSLGRTGGDNEQFF,TGTGCCAGCAGCTTAGGGAGGACGGGGGGCGACAATGAGCAGTTCTTC
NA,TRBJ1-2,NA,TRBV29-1,CSTYGGIINYGYTF,TGCAGCACCTACGGGGGGATAATTAACTATGGCTACACCTTC
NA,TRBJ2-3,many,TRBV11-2,CASSLDHPTNGDTQYF,TGTGCCAGCAGCTTAGATCACCCTACCAATGGAGATACGCAGTATTTT
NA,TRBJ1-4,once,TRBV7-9,CASSGAYATNEKLFF,TGTGCCAGCAGCGGAGCATACGCAACTAATGAAAAACTGTTTTTT
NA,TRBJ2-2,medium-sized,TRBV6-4,CASSDRDTGELFF,TGTGCCAGCAGTGACAGGGACACCGGGGAGCTGTTTTTT
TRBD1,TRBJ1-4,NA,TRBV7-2,CASSWRTGGSEKLFF,TGTGCCAGCAGCTGGCGGACAGGGGGCAGCGAAAAACTGTTTTTT
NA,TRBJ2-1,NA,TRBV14,CASSQRDTYNEQFF,TGTGCCAGCAGCCAGCGGGACACCTACAATGAGCAGTTCTTC
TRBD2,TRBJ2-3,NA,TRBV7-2,CASSLVVAGGRDTQYF,TGTGCCAGCAGCTTAGTAGTAGCGGGGGGCCGCGATACGCAGTATTTT
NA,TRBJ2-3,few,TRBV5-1,CASSLAAGTTQYF,TGCGCCAGCAGCTTGGCGGCAGGGACTACGCAGTATTTT
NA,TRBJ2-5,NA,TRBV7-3,CASSSPYQETQYF,TGTGCCAGCAGCTCGCCGTACCAAGAGACCCAGTACTTC
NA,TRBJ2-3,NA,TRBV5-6,CASSGTTLSTDTQYF,TGTGCCAGCAGCGGGACAACCCTTAGCACAGATACGCAGTATTTT
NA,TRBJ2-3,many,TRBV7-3,CASSLVGVRDTQYF,TGTGCCAGCAGCTTAGTAGGGGTCCGAGATACGCAGTATTTT
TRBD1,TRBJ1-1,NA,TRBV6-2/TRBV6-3,CASTRDRVTEAFF,TGTGCCAGCACTCGGGACAGGGTCACTGAAGCTTTCTTT
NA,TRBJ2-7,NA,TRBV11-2,CASSLAPPGEQYF,TGTGCCAGCAGCTTAGCCCCCCCGGGGGAGCAGTACTTC
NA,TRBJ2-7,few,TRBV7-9,CASSSGRLEEQYF,TGTGCCAGCAGCTCCGGCCGGCTTGAAGAGCAGTACTTC
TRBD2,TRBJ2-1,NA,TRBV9,CASSVELAGGAVEQFF,TGTGCCAGCAGCGTAGAGTTAGCGGGGGGGGCAGTTGAGCAGTTCTTC
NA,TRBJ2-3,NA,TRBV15,CATSRGLGGSDTQYF,TGTGCCACCAGCAGAGGACTAGGGGGTTCAGATACGCAGTATTTT
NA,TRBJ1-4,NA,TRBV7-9,CSSSDTNEKLFF,TGTTCCAGCAGCGATACTAATGAAAAACTGTTTTTT
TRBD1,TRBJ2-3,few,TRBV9,CASSVWTGVTDTQYF,TGTGCCAGCAGCGTATGGACAGGGGTCACAGATACGCAGTATTTT
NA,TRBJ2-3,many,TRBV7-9,CASSLRDSSTDTQYF,TGTGCCAGCAGCTTACGGGACTCTAGCACAGATACGCAGTATTTT
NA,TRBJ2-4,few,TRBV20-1,CSARRDTSGNIQYF,TGCAGTGCTAGACGCGACACATCTGGGAACATTCAGTACTTC
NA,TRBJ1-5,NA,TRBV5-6,CASSLRQGGPTQPQHF,TGTGCCAGCAGCCTCAGGCAGGGAGGCCCTACACAGCCCCAGCATTTT
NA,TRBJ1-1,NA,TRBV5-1,CASSFTGFTEAFF,TGCGCCAGCAGCTTTACAGGGTTCACTGAAGCTTTCTTT
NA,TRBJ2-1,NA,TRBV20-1,CRVRWGSSYNEQFF,TGCAGGGTCCGATGGGGTAGCTCCTACAATGAGCAGTTCTTC